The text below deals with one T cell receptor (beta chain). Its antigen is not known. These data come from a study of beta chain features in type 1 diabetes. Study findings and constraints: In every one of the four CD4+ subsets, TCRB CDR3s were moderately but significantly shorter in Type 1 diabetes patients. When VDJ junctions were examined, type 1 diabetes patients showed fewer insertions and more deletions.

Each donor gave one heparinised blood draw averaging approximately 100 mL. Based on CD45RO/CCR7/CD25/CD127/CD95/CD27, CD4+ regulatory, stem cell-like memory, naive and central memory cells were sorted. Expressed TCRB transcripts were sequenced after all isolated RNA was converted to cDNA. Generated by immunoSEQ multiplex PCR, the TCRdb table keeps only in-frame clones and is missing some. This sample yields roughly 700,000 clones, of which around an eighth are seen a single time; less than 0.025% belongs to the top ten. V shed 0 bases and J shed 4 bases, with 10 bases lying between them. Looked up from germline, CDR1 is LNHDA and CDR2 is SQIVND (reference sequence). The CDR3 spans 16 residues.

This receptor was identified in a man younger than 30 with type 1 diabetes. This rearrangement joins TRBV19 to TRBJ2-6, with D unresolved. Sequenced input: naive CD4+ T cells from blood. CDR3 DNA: TGTGCCAGTAGTATAGATACTGGGAACGGGGCCAACGTCCTGACTTTC. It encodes CASSIDTGNGANVLTF.